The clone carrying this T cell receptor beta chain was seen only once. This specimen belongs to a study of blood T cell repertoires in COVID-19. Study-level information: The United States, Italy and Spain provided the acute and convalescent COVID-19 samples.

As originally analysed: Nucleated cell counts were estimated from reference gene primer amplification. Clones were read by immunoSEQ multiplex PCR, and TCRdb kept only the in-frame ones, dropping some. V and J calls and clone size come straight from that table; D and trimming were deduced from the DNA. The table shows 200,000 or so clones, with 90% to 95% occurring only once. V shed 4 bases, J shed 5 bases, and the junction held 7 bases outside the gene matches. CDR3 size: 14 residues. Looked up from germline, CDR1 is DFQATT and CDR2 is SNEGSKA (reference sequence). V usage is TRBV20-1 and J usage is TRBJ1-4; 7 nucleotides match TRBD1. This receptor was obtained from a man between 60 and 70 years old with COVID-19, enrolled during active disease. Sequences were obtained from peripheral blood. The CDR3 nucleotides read TGCAGTGCTATTGAGGGACAGAGAAATGAAAAACTGTTTTTT. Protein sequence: CSAIEGQRNEKLFF.